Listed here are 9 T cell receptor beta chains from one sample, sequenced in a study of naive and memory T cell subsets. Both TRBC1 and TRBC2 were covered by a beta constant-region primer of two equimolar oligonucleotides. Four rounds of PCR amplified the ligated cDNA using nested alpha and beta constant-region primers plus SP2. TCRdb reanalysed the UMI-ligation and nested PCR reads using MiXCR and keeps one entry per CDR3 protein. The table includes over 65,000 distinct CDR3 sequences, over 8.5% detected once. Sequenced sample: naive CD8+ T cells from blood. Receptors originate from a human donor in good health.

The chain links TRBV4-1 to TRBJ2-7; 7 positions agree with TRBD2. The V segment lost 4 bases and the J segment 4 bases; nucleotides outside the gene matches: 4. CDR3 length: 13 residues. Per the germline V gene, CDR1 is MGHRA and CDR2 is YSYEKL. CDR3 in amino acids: CASSPWEGYEQYF. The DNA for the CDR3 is TGCGCCAGCAGCCCCTGGGAGGGGTACGAGCAGTACTTC.

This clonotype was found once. This chain's CDR3 is CASSPGAGYNEQFF. DNA of the CDR3: TGTGCCAGCAGCCCAGGCGCAGGTTACAATGAGCAGTTCTTC. This sequence joins TRBV14 and TRBJ2-1; no firm D call. Germline CDR1 and CDR2: SGHDN and FVKESK. V lost 4 bases and J lost 4, with 11 bases in between. CDR3 length: 14 amino acids.

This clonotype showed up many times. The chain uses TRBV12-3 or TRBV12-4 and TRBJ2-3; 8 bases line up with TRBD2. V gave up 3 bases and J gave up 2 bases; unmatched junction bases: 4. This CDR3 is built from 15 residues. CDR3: CASSLSGSVTDTQYF. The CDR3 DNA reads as TGTGCCAGCAGTTTGAGCGGGAGCGTCACAGATACGCAGTATTTT.

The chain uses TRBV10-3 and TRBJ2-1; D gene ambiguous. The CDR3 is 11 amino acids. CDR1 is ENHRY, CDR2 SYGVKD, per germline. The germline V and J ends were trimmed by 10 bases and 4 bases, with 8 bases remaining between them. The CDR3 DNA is TGTGCCACCTACACGTACAATGAGCAGTTCTTC. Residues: CATYTYNEQFF.

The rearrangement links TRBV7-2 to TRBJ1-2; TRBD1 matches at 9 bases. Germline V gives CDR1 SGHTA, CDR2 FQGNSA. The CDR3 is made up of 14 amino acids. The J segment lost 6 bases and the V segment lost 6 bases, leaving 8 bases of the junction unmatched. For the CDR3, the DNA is TGTGCCAGCAGAGGGACAGGGATCGTTCATGGCTACACCTTC. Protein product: CASRGTGIVHGYTF.

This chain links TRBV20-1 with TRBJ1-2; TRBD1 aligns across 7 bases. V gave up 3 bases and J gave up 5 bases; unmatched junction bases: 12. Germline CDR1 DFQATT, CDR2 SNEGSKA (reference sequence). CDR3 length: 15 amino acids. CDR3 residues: CSASTGTADLYGYTF. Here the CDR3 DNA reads TGCAGTGCTAGTACCGGGACAGCGGATCTTTATGGCTACACCTTC.

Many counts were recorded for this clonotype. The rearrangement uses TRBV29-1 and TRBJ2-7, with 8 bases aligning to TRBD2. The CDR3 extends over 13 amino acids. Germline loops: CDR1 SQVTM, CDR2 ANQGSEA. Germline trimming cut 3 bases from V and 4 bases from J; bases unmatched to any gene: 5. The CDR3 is CSVELLAEYEQYF. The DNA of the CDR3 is TGCAGCGTTGAGTTACTAGCGGAATACGAGCAGTACTTC.

This CDR3 is CASSQGKAGAGGNEQFF. In DNA, the CDR3 is TGTGCCAGCAGCCAAGGAAAAGCGGGAGCAGGGGGTAATGAGCAGTTCTTC. This sequence joins TRBV14 and TRBJ2-1, with D possibly being TRBD2 (8 bases). The CDR3 runs 17 residues. Germline assignment: CDR1 SGHDN and CDR2 FVKESK. V lost 1 base and J 7 bases, leaving 20 bases between the germline ends.

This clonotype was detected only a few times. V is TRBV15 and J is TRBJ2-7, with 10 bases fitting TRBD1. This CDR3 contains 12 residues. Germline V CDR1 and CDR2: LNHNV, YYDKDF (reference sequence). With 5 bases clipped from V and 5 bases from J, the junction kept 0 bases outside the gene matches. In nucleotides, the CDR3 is TGTGCCACCAGCGGGACAGGGGACGAGCAGTACTTC. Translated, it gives CATSGTGDEQYF.